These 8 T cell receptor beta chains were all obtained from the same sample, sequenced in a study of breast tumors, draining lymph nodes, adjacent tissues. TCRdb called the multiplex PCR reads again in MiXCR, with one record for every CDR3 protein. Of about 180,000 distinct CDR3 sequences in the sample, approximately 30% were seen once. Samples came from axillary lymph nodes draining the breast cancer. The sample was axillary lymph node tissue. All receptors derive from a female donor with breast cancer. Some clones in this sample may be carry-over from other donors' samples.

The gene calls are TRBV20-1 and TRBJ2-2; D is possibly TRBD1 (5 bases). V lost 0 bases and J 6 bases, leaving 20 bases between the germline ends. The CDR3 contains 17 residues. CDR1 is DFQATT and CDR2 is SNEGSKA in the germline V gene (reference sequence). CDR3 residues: CSARDEYYEQGPGELFF. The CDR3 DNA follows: TGCAGTGCTAGAGATGAGTATTACGAGCAGGGTCCCGGGGAGCTGTTTTTT.

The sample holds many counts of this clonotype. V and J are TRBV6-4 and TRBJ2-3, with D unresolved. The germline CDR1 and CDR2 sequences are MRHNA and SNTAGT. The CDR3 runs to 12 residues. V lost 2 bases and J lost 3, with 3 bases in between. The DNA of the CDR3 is TGTGCCAGCAGTGACGAGACAGATACGCAGTATTTT. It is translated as CASSDETDTQYF.

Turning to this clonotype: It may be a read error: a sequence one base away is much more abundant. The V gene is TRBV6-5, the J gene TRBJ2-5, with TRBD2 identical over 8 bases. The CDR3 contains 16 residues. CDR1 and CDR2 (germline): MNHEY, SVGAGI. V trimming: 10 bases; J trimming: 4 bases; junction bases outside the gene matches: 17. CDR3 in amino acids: CATKRGSGKAPETQYF. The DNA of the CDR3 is TGTGCCACCAAAAGGGGTAGCGGGAAGGCCCCAGAGACCCAGTACTTC.

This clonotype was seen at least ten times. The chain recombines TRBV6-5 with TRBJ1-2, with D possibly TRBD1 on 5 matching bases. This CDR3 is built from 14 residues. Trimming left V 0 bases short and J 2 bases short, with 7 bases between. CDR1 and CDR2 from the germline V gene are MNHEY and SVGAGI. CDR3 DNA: TGTGCCAGCAGTTACTCGCGGGGGAACTATGGCTACACCTTC. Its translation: CASSYSRGNYGYTF.

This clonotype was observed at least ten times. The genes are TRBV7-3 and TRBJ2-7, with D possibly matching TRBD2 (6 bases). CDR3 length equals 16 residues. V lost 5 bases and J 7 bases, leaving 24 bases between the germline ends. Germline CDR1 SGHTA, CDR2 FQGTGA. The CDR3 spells CASSVGGSGTGGEQYF. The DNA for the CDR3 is TGTGCCAGCAGCGTCGGGGGTTCCGGGACTGGGGGGGAGCAGTACTTC. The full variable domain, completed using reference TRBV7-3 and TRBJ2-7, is GAGVSQTPSNKVTEKGKYVELRCDPISGHTALYWYRQSLGQGPEFLIYFQGTGAADDSGLPNDRFFAVRPEGSVSTLKIQRTERGDSAVYLCASSVGGSGTGGEQYFGPGTRLTVT.

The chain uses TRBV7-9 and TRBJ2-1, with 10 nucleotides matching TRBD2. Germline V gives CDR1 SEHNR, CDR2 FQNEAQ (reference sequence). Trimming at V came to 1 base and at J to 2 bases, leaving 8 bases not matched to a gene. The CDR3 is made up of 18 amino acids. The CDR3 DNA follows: TGTGCCAGCAGCTTAGAAGCGGGACTAGCGCCACCCTACAATGAGCAGTTCTTC. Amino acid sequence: CASSLEAGLAPPYNEQFF.

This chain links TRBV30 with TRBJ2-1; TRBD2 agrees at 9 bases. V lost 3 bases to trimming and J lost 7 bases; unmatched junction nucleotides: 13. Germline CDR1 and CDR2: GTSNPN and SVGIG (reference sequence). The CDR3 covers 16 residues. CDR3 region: CAWSGRAGGSVNEQFF. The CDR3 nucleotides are TGTGCCTGGAGCGGGCGGGCGGGAGGGTCCGTTAATGAGCAGTTCTTC.

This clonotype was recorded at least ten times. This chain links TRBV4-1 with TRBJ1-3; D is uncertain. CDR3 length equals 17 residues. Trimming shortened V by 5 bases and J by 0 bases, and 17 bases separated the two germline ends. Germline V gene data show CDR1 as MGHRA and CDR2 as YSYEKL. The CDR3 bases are TGCGCCAGCAGCGAGGATGGCAGGCTGCTCTCTGGAAACACCATATATTTT. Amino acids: CASSEDGRLLSGNTIYF.